Listed here is a single T cell receptor (beta chain). Its specificity is not known. The data belong to a study of siplizumab effects on memory and regulatory T cells. General study findings and limits: To unstimulated subsets, only a minor fraction of alloreactive clones could be mapped.

Approximately 93,000 TCR templates per sample were assayed. The repertoire was sequenced with immunoSEQ multiplex PCR; TCRdb's copy has only in-frame clones and lacks some. The sample shows roughly 100,000 clones, roughly 93% of them seen only once. Germline assignment: CDR1 SGHVS and CDR2 FQNEAQ. This CDR3 is built from 15 residues. Trimming shortened V by 2 bases and J by 5 bases, and 15 bases separated the two germline ends. Material for sequencing was CD8+ T cells sorted from blood. The V gene is TRBV7-8, the J gene TRBJ1-1; D is unresolved. This TCR was recovered from a human donor in good health. This chain's CDR3 is CASSLNPGVMTEAFF. The DNA for the CDR3 is TGTGCCAGCAGCTTAAATCCGGGAGTCATGACTGAAGCTTTCTTT.